Below, 11 T cell receptor beta chains from the same sample are listed, as sequenced in a study of cytomegalovirus exposure and HLA in healthy donors. PCR employed 60 Vbeta and 13 Jbeta primers. The protocol was immunoSEQ multiplex PCR, while the TCRdb copy is restricted to in-frame clones and leaves out a portion. The repertoire holds 200,000 or so clones, with almost 80% as singletons. The sequencing sample was made of PBMCs. These TCRs come from a male donor in good health and CMV-seronegative.

The chain employs TRBV5-1 and TRBJ2-2; 7 nucleotides match TRBD2. The germline CDR1 and CDR2 sequences are SGHRS and YFSETQ. V was clipped by 2 bases and J by 4 bases; unmatched bases: 8. The CDR3 loop spans 16 amino acids. Here the CDR3 reads CASSLGLADLTGELFF. The CDR3 DNA reads TGCGCCAGCAGCTTAGGTCTAGCGGACCTCACCGGGGAGCTGTTTTTT.

The gene calls are TRBV28 and TRBJ1-5; a possible D gene is TRBD1 (6 bases). CDR1 MDHEN and CDR2 SYDVKM come from the germline V gene. The germline V and J ends were trimmed by 5 bases and 1 base, with 9 bases remaining between them. This CDR3 is built from 14 residues. CDR3 sequence reads: CASSTGLSNQPQHF. CDR3 DNA sequence: TGTGCCAGCAGTACAGGGTTAAGCAATCAGCCCCAGCATTTT.

This chain connects TRBV6-8 to TRBJ2-5; D may be TRBD2 (6 bases). CDR3 length equals 15 residues. With 0 bases removed from V and 1 base from J, the gap between germline ends came to 9 bases. The germline V gene has CDR1 MNHGY and CDR2 SAAAGT. Here the CDR3 reads CASSYSPGGQETQYF. In DNA, the CDR3 is TGTGCCAGCAGTTACTCCCCCGGGGGCCAAGAGACCCAGTACTTC.

This clone was detected only a few times. This rearrangement joins TRBV19 to TRBJ1-1; unclear D gene. The CDR3 is 13 residues long. V gave up 7 bases and J gave up 2 bases, with 11 bases separating them. Germline CDR1 and CDR2: LNHDA and SQIVND (reference sequence). CDR3 protein: CASMGAGNTEAFF. The CDR3 DNA follows: TGTGCCAGTATGGGAGCGGGAAACACTGAAGCTTTCTTT.

The gene calls are TRBV19 and TRBJ1-1; 8 positions agree with TRBD1. With 4 bases clipped from V and 5 bases from J, the junction kept 3 bases outside the gene matches. CDR3 length equals 13 residues. The germline V gene has CDR1 LNHDA and CDR2 SQIVND (reference sequence). The CDR3 here is CASSRQGYTEAFF. CDR3 nucleotides: TGTGCCAGTAGTAGACAGGGGTATACTGAAGCTTTCTTT.

This chain uses TRBV11-2 with TRBJ2-3, with 7 bases that match TRBD1. Germline assignment: CDR1 SGHAT and CDR2 FQNNGV. V lost 5 bases and J lost 3; bases outside the gene matches: 5. The CDR3 consists of 14 residues. This CDR3 reads CASSNRGETDTQYF. In nucleotides, the CDR3 is TGTGCCAGCAGCAACAGGGGCGAGACAGATACGCAGTATTTT.

The rearrangement uses TRBV10-2 and TRBJ2-7; the match to TRBD1 covers 9 bases. The CDR3 length is 13 residues. With V trimmed by 6 bases and J by 3 bases, 3 bases remained unmatched. CDR1 WSHSY and CDR2 SAAADI come from the germline V gene. In DNA form, the CDR3 reads TGCGCCAGCAGGGGACAGGGTTACTACGAGCAGTACTTC. This sequence encodes CASRGQGYYEQYF.

Only one count was recorded for this clone. V and J are TRBV28 and TRBJ2-2; no clear D gene. The germline CDR1 and CDR2 sequences are MDHEN and SYDVKM. The V end was cut by 2 bases, the J end by 6 bases, with 7 bases between. The CDR3 is 13 residues long. The CDR3 loop reads CASSLVSPGELFF. The CDR3 DNA reads TGTGCCAGCAGTTTAGTCTCCCCCGGGGAGCTGTTTTTT.

This clone was picked up a small number of times. J is TRBJ2-1 and V is TRBV11-2; 8 bases are a match to TRBD2. Germline V lookup: CDR1 SGHAT, CDR2 FQNNGV. This CDR3 is built from 14 residues. V was clipped by 5 bases and J by 4 bases; unmatched bases: 4. The CDR3 region has the DNA TGTGCCAGCAGCACTAGCGGACTATACAATGAGCAGTTCTTC. This encodes CASSTSGLYNEQFF.

The chain has TRBV19 and TRBJ1-3; possibly TRBD1 for D (6 bases). The V gene lost 6 bases and the J gene lost 3 bases, with 18 bases spanning the gap. The germline V gene has CDR1 LNHDA and CDR2 SQIVND (reference sequence). The CDR3 contains 16 residues. The CDR3 coding sequence is TGTGCCAGTAGCCCCATGAGGGGGGGCAATGGAAACACCATATATTTT. This codes for CASSPMRGGNGNTIYF.

CDR3 bases: TGTGCCAGCAGTTTAAACGGAGCCTACTACACAGATACGCAGTATTTT. It codes for CASSLNGAYYTDTQYF. The rearrangement uses TRBV28 and TRBJ2-3; D is ambiguous. V was cut by 2 bases and J by 2 bases, with 14 bases left in between. This CDR3 spans 16 amino acids. Germline lookup yields CDR1 MDHEN and CDR2 SYDVKM.